The present T cell receptor (beta chain) was sequenced within a study of blood T cell repertoires in COVID-19. Methods used by the authors: Estimation of nucleated cell counts relied on the amplification of reference gene primers. Assay: immunoSEQ multiplex PCR; the TCRdb copy retains only in-frame clones and omits some. From that table come the V and J calls and clone size; the DNA was used to work out D and trimming. The data hold fewer than 400,000 clones, with about 90% observed a single time. Material for sequencing was PBMCs or T cells enriched from blood (not recorded which). This sequence originates from a man aged 25 to 45 who had recovered from COVID-19.

CDR3 nucleotide sequence: TGTGCCAGTAGTCCGCCGGACAGGGGGCTGGAAGAGACCCAGTACTTC. It encodes CASSPPDRGLEETQYF. The V call is TRBV19, the J call TRBJ2-5, with 11 bases matching TRBD1. Germline CDR1 and CDR2: LNHDA and SQIVND (reference sequence). With V trimmed by 5 bases and J by 3 bases, 8 bases remained unmatched. This CDR3 spans 16 amino acids.